Below, 19 T cell receptor beta chains from the same sample are listed, as sequenced in a study of T cell repertoires in cytomegalovirus infection. These receptors' antigens are unknown. TCRdb independently ran MiXCR on the reads; one entry per CDR3 protein. This table holds some 200,000 distinct CDR3 sequences, roughly 34% found once. The sequencing here drew on CD8+ T cells from cultured PBMCs, taken from culture after CMV antigen stimulation. The receptor source for this set is a human donor in good health (CMV status not recorded). Some clones in this sample may be carry-over from other donors' samples.

This clonotype was seen a few times. This chain joins TRBV27 and TRBJ1-2, with a possible D match to TRBD1 (5 bases). Trimming took 0 bases from V and 6 from J, leaving 14 bases between them. The CDR3 is 15 amino acids. The germline gives CDR1 MNHEY, CDR2 SMNVEV (reference sequence). The CDR3 coding sequence is TGTGCCAGCAGTTTATCCGCGACCGGGGCCGATGGCTACACCTTC. As protein: CASSLSATGADGYTF.

This clonotype has more than one count but fewer than ten. The chain has TRBV11-2 and TRBJ1-2; the D is unclear. Germline CDR1 and CDR2: SGHAT and FQNNGV. The germline V and J ends were trimmed by 5 bases and 2 bases, with 18 bases remaining between them. The length of the CDR3 is 16 residues. In nucleotides, the CDR3 is TGTGCCAGCAGCCCATGGACCCAAACGGACAACTATGGCTACACCTTC. It encodes CASSPWTQTDNYGYTF.

The chain couples TRBV5-1 to TRBJ1-2, with D unclear. This CDR3 spans 13 amino acids. V lost 1 base to trimming and J lost 2 bases, with 6 bases between them. Germline V CDR1 and CDR2: SGHRS, YFSETQ. This chain's CDR3 is CASSLSINYGYTF. The CDR3 DNA reads as TGCGCCAGCAGCTTGAGCATAAACTATGGCTACACCTTC.

A word on this clonotype: One end of the junction is discordant with germline, which a read error may explain. The rearrangement joins TRBV7-2 to TRBJ2-3; a weak D match, TRBD2 (6 bases). In germline, CDR1 is SGHTA, CDR2 FQGNSA. CDR3 size: 17 residues. Here the CDR3 DNA reads TGTGCCAGAAGCTGGCCCTGGGGCGGGGCTAGCACAGATACGCCGTATTTT. Translation: CARSWPWGGASTDTPYF.

The chain is built from TRBV7-9 and TRBJ2-1; D is undetermined. Trimming removed 3 bases at V and 9 bases at J, with 12 bases between. The CDR3 sequence is 13 residues long. Germline CDR1 reads SEHNR; CDR2 reads FQNEAQ (reference sequence). This CDR3 reads CASSLMARPEQFF. The DNA for the CDR3 is TGTGCCAGCAGCTTGATGGCCCGGCCTGAGCAGTTCTTC.

V gene TRBV28 combines with J gene TRBJ2-1; D is possibly TRBD2 (5 bases). CDR3 length: 13 amino acids. Germline V CDR1 and CDR2: MDHEN, SYDVKM. Trimming cost V 3 bases and J 5 bases, with 8 bases left between them. The CDR3 loop reads CASSFLGDNEQFF. CDR3 sequence (DNA): TGTGCCAGCAGTTTCCTGGGAGACAATGAGCAGTTCTTC.

This chain links TRBV28 with TRBJ2-1; 10 positions agree with TRBD2. Germline V gives CDR1 MDHEN, CDR2 SYDVKM. The junction had 7 bases not matched to a gene; V was cut back by 6 bases and J by 8 bases. This CDR3 has 14 amino acids. This CDR3 is CASRPSGSNDEQFF. The CDR3, as DNA: TGTGCCAGCAGACCTAGCGGGAGTAACGATGAGCAGTTCTTC.

The chain links TRBV11-2 to TRBJ2-7, with 9 positions matching TRBD1. The CDR3 is 15 residues long. Germline V gene lookup returns CDR1 SGHAT and CDR2 FQNNGV. V dropped 3 bases and J dropped 2; count of bases not matched to a gene: 5. CDR3 DNA: TGTGCCAGCAGCTTGGACGGGACAGGGACCTACGAGCAGTACTTC. Translated, it gives CASSLDGTGTYEQYF.

This chain joins TRBV15 and TRBJ2-1, with a tentative D call TRBD2 (6 bases). This CDR3 is built from 16 residues. Germline V gene sequence: CDR1 LNHNV, CDR2 YYDKDF (reference sequence). V dropped 5 bases and J dropped 4 bases, with 18 bases sitting between them. The CDR3 is CATSPRAGPAYNEQFF. As DNA, the CDR3 is TGTGCCACCAGCCCGAGGGCGGGACCTGCTTACAATGAGCAGTTCTTC.

The gene calls are TRBV10-3 and TRBJ2-3, with D tentatively TRBD2 (7 bases). V dropped 3 bases and J dropped 4 bases, with 11 bases sitting between them. Germline-derived CDR1 and CDR2 are ENHRY and SYGVKD. The CDR3 has 14 residues. For the CDR3, the DNA is TGTGCCATCAGTGAAGCCGGGGGGCCAGATACGCAGTATTTT. Its protein product is CAISEAGGPDTQYF.

This clonotype was seen more than once but under ten times. The rearrangement uses TRBV6-5 and TRBJ2-2; D unresolved. Germline V CDR1 and CDR2: MNHEY, SVGAGI. Trimming took off 4 bases at V and 7 bases at J, with 4 bases between the two ends. This CDR3 region has 11 residues. CDR3 nucleotides: TGTGCCAGCAGTTCCTACGGGGAGCTGTTTTTT. Protein: CASSSYGELFF.

The chain employs TRBV7-9 and TRBJ2-2; D is possibly TRBD1 (5 bases). Germline V lookup: CDR1 SEHNR, CDR2 FQNEAQ (reference sequence). V was shortened by 1 base and J by 1 base, with 10 bases between the two germline ends. CDR3 length: 16 residues. The CDR3 reads CASSLEGRWNTGELFF. CDR3 nucleotides: TGTGCCAGCAGCTTAGAGGGGCGATGGAACACCGGGGAGCTGTTTTTT.

V usage is TRBV6-5 and J usage is TRBJ2-1, with 13 bases matching TRBD2. Germline CDR1 MNHEY, CDR2 SVGAGI. V shed 10 bases and J 3 bases; nucleotides not matched to a gene: 21. The CDR3 has 20 amino acids. This CDR3 reads CATRGGGGLAGALSYNEQFF. In DNA, the CDR3 is TGTGCCACCCGAGGGGGGGGCGGACTAGCGGGGGCCCTGAGCTACAATGAGCAGTTCTTC.

The J gene is TRBJ2-1, the V gene TRBV30, with TRBD1 matching over 7 bases. Germline V gene lookup returns CDR1 GTSNPN and CDR2 SVGIG (reference sequence). This CDR3 is 14 amino acids long. The ends lost 5 bases at V and 1 base at J; junction bases unmatched: 5. CDR3 in DNA: TGTGCCTGGGGCGGACAGGTTTCCTACAATGAGCAGTTCTTC. The encoded protein is CAWGGQVSYNEQFF.

The rearrangement joins TRBV7-6 to TRBJ1-2; 11 positions agree with TRBD1. CDR3 size: 14 residues. V lost 5 bases, J lost 8 bases, and 7 bases stayed unmatched. Germline lookup yields CDR1 SGHVS and CDR2 FNYEAQ. The CDR3 spells CASSDRTGGAGYTF. In nucleotides, the CDR3 is TGTGCCAGCAGCGACCGGACAGGGGGCGCGGGCTACACCTTC.

This clonotype has at least ten counts. This chain links TRBV12-3 or TRBV12-4 with TRBJ1-6; tentative D call: TRBD1 (6 bases). Trimming took 6 bases from V and 2 from J, leaving 11 bases between them. This CDR3 contains 15 residues. The CDR3 DNA sequence: TGTGCCAGCAGAGGGGGGGTCCCCTATAATTCACCCCTCCACTTT. This codes for CASRGGVPYNSPLHF.

The chain carries TRBV29-1 and TRBJ2-2; the D is unclear. The CDR3 consists of 12 residues. Deletions cut 5 bases from V and 5 bases from J, with 9 bases between. In germline, CDR1 is SQVTM, CDR2 ANQGSEA. CDR3: CSVPDGTGELFF. In DNA form, the CDR3 reads TGCAGCGTTCCAGACGGGACCGGGGAGCTGTTTTTT.

The genes are TRBV5-4 and TRBJ1-3; D uncertain. The CDR3 consists of 14 residues. The germline V gene has CDR1 SGHNT and CDR2 YYREEE (reference sequence). V lost 3 bases to trimming and J lost 4 bases, with 11 bases between them. This chain's CDR3 is CASSSRTHGNTIYF. CDR3 in DNA: TGTGCCAGCAGCTCGCGGACGCACGGAAACACCATATATTTT. The whole variable domain, filled in from reference TRBV5-4 and TRBJ1-3, reads ETGVTQSPTHLIKTRGQQVTLRCSSQSGHNTVSWYQQALGQGPQFIFQYYREEENGRGNFPPRFSGLQFPNYSSELNVNALELDDSALYLCASSSRTHGNTIYFGEGSWLTVV.

This clonotype was recorded a few times. This chain links TRBV12-3 or TRBV12-4 with TRBJ2-5, with 7 positions matching TRBD2. The CDR3 covers 17 residues. Unmatched junction bases numbered 14, after V lost 5 bases and J lost 2 bases. The CDR3 DNA follows: TGTGCCAGCAGTAACATCGAGAGCGGGGCGGGGCAAGAGACCCAGTACTTC. Translating gives CASSNIESGAGQETQYF.